Following are 15 T cell receptor beta chains from one sample sequenced in a study of vaccination effects on CD4 cells after COVID-19. Viral peptide pools were used in the ViraFEST assay to expand antigen-specific CD4+ T cells, and sequencing came afterward. When around nine days of culture had elapsed, CD4+ T cells were isolated. All participants had two doses of either the BNT162b2 or mRNA-1273 vaccine. Which antigens these TCRs recognize remains unknown. Data came from immunoSEQ multiplex PCR; TCRdb stores just in-frame clones and leaves some out. Counted here are 25,000 to 30,000 clones, 80% occurring once; the ten biggest clones make up more than 5%. The starting material was CD4+ T cells from PBMCs cultured with SARS-CoV-2 spike peptides, obtained after COVID-19 vaccination. These receptors were taken from a human donor who received a COVID-19 vaccine. Some clones in this sample may be carry-over from other donors' samples.

The gene calls are TRBV5-1 and TRBJ2-1, with TRBD2 matching 9 bases. Germline V gives CDR1 SGHRS, CDR2 YFSETQ. The ends lost 4 bases at V and 4 bases at J; junction bases unmatched: 6. This CDR3 is built from 15 residues. CDR3 residues: CASSPRLADYNEQFF. For the CDR3, the DNA is TGCGCCAGCAGCCCCAGACTAGCGGATTACAATGAGCAGTTCTTC.

The rearrangement joins TRBV27 to TRBJ1-5, with 9 bases matching TRBD1. In germline, CDR1 is MNHEY, CDR2 SMNVEV (reference sequence). V shed 5 bases, J shed 6 bases, and the junction held 5 bases outside the gene matches. CDR3 size: 14 residues. CDR3 protein: CASSRTGASQPQHF. CDR3 bases: TGTGCCAGCAGTAGGACAGGGGCTAGTCAGCCCCAGCATTTT.

The chain carries TRBV24-1 and TRBJ1-5, with D uncertain. The V and J ends lost 2 bases and 0 bases respectively, with 7 bases between them. This CDR3 is built from 15 residues. Germline CDR1 reads KGHDR; CDR2 reads SFDVKD. In DNA form, the CDR3 reads TGTGCCACCAGTGATTCGGGGTTTAGCAATCAGCCCCAGCATTTT. The encoded protein is CATSDSGFSNQPQHF.

The J gene is TRBJ2-1, the V gene TRBV5-4; 7 bases line up with TRBD2. V was clipped by 2 bases and J by 4 bases; unmatched bases: 6. The CDR3 has 15 residues. CDR1 and CDR2 from the germline V gene are SGHNT and YYREEE (reference sequence). The CDR3 spells CASSFPSGDYNEQFF. The CDR3, as DNA: TGTGCCAGCAGCTTTCCCAGCGGGGATTACAATGAGCAGTTCTTC.

This rearrangement joins TRBV7-3 to TRBJ2-3, with 7 bases identical to TRBD1. The CDR3 is made up of 14 amino acids. Germline trimming cut 5 bases from V and 3 bases from J; bases unmatched to any gene: 5. From germline, CDR1 is SGHTA and CDR2 FQGTGA. The CDR3: CASSPTTGTDTQYF. CDR3 DNA sequence: TGTGCCAGCAGCCCTACGACAGGGACAGATACGCAGTATTTT.

The chain carries TRBV5-4 and TRBJ2-3; D gene unclear. Per germline, CDR1 SGHNT and CDR2 YYREEE (reference sequence). Trimming stripped 2 bases from V and 0 bases from J, with 13 bases between. CDR3 length equals 16 residues. The CDR3 region is CASSFISGSSTDTQYF. Here the CDR3 DNA reads TGTGCCAGCAGCTTTATATCGGGTAGCAGCACAGATACGCAGTATTTT.

The V call is TRBV10-3, the J call TRBJ1-4, with 7 positions matching TRBD1. Germline V lookup: CDR1 ENHRY, CDR2 SYGVKD. The CDR3 extends over 13 amino acids. V was pared by 4 bases and J by 6 bases, with 2 bases of the junction left unmatched. The CDR3 region has the DNA TGTGCCATCAGTGGAGGGGGCGATGAAAAACTGTTTTTT. Protein sequence: CAISGGGDEKLFF.

J is TRBJ2-1 and V is TRBV6-5; 7 bases fit TRBD2. The CDR3 consists of 15 residues. Unmatched junction bases numbered 14, after V lost 6 bases and J lost 9 bases. Germline loops: CDR1 MNHEY, CDR2 SVGAGI. CDR3 DNA sequence: TGTGCCAGCAGGGGGTGGAGCGGGGATTATGGTGAGCAGTTCTTC. Its protein is CASRGWSGDYGEQFF.

The chain links TRBV5-1 to TRBJ2-2; D is unclear. CDR1 SGHRS and CDR2 YFSETQ come from the germline V gene. The CDR3 length is 15 residues. Deletions cut 5 bases from V and 1 base from J, with 12 bases between. CDR3 coding DNA: TGCGCCAGCAGGTATATACACGAGAACACCGGGGAGCTGTTTTTT. Residues: CASRYIHENTGELFF.

The rearrangement links TRBV29-1 to TRBJ1-1; perhaps TRBD1 as D (6 bases). This CDR3 has 13 amino acids. CDR1 is SQVTM, CDR2 ANQGSEA, per germline. V lost 8 bases and J 5 bases, leaving 18 bases between the germline ends. CDR3 nucleotide sequence: TGCAGCATCGCCAGGACAGTGGGGACTGAAGCTTTCTTT. This translates into CSIARTVGTEAFF. The whole variable domain, filled in from reference TRBV29-1 and TRBJ1-1, reads SAVISQKPSRDICQRGTSLTIQCQVDSQVTMMFWYRQQPGQSLTLIATANQGSEATYESGFVIDKFPISRPNLTFSTLTVSNMSPEDSSIYLCSIARTVGTEAFFGQGTRLTVV.

The chain combines TRBV21-1 with TRBJ2-7. TRBV21-1 is a documented pseudogene. The CDR3 loop spans 14 amino acids. The CDR3: CAIDPGLDPEEQYV. The CDR3 DNA sequence: TGTGCCATCGACCCCGGGCTGGATCCGGAGGAGCAGTACGTC.

The rearrangement links TRBV6-5 to TRBJ1-5, with 8 bases that match TRBD1. J gave up 4 bases and V 8 bases, and 7 bases lay outside the gene matches. The CDR3 covers 14 residues. The germline V gene encodes CDR1 MNHEY and CDR2 SVGAGI. CDR3 sequence reads: CASLGRGLNQPQHF. DNA for the CDR3: TGTGCCAGCTTGGGCAGGGGGCTGAATCAGCCCCAGCATTTT.

The chain employs TRBV4-1 and TRBJ1-2; TRBD1 agrees at 10 bases. The CDR3 runs to 19 residues. Germline V lookup: CDR1 MGHRA, CDR2 YSYEKL. The J segment lost 4 bases and the V segment lost 1 base, leaving 15 bases of the junction unmatched. The CDR3 nucleotides read TGCGCCAGCAGCCAAGTGGGACAGGGGCTTCGGAGGGGATTCTATGGCTACACCTTC. This sequence encodes CASSQVGQGLRRGFYGYTF.

The gene calls are TRBV6-4 and TRBJ1-6; 7 bases line up with TRBD1. The CDR3 consists of 15 residues. CDR1 is MRHNA, CDR2 SNTAGT, per germline. The trim removed 5 bases at V and 3 bases at J, leaving 4 bases unmatched. The CDR3 sequence: CASSKGGLYNSPLHF. In nucleotides, the CDR3 is TGTGCCAGCAGTAAAGGGGGCCTCTATAATTCACCCCTCCACTTT.

The CDR3 DNA is TGTGCCAGCAGTTCACAGGGGGGCAATCAGCCCCAGCATTTT. It codes for CASSSQGGNQPQHF. The chain links TRBV27 to TRBJ1-5; 8 positions agree with TRBD1. In germline, CDR1 is MNHEY, CDR2 SMNVEV (reference sequence). V trimming: 4 bases; J trimming: 2 bases; junction bases outside the gene matches: 1. The CDR3 is 14 residues long.